Listed below are T cell receptor beta chains from one sample, sequenced in a study of T cells in Graves' hyperthyroidism and ophthalmopathy. One entry per CDR3 protein, called by TCRdb with MiXCR from the multiplex PCR reads. The table records approximately 560,000 distinct CDR3 sequences, 15% to 18% of them present only once. Sequences were obtained from blood. These receptors were collected from a woman aged 25 to 39 with Graves' hyperthyroidism. Each CDR3 is given with its conserved first and last residue. Each record gives: D gene, J gene, clone size, V gene, CDR3 protein, CDR3 DNA. A D gene is named only where the DNA matches it firmly. Size is omitted from some rows. Given values are once, few, many or a class for expanded clones.

>TRBD1|TRBJ2-5|many|TRBV7-2
CASSLGSAGGIGGQETQYF
TGTGCCAGCAGCTTAGGCAGTGCAGGGGGTATTGGGGGACAAGAGACCCAGTACTTC
>TRBD1|TRBJ2-7|NA|TRBV7-3
CASSLSTGGNEQYF
TGTGCCAGCAGCTTAAGCACAGGGGGGAACGAGCAGTACTTC
>NA|TRBJ2-3|few|TRBV4-3
CASSQDPTGHTQYF
TGCGCCAGCAGCCAAGACCCTACGGGACATACGCAGTATTTT
>TRBD2|TRBJ2-1|many|TRBV29-1
CSVGGGGLAGAIKQFF
TGCAGCGTTGGGGGTGGCGGGCTAGCGGGAGCAATTAAGCAGTTCTTC
>NA|TRBJ2-7|many|TRBV6-1
CASSYSFEQGTYEQYF
TGTGCCAGCAGTTACTCTTTTGAGCAGGGAACCTACGAGCAGTACTTC
>TRBD2|TRBJ2-7|many|TRBV29-1
CSAFSGHSYEQYF
TGCAGCGCCTTTAGCGGGCATTCCTACGAGCAGTACTTC
>TRBD2|TRBJ2-2|many|TRBV24-1
CATSDSTTSGTNTGELFF
TGTGCCACCAGTGACTCAACGACTAGCGGGACGAACACCGGGGAGCTGTTTTTT
>TRBD2|TRBJ2-1|many|TRBV20-1
CSAGRGDGEQFF
TGCAGTGCTGGACGGGGGGACGGTGAGCAGTTCTTC
>NA|TRBJ2-7|NA|TRBV5-1
CASSSDREVYEQYF
TGCGCCAGCAGCTCAGATAGGGAAGTTTACGAGCAGTACTTC
>NA|TRBJ2-7|NA|TRBV9
CASSVSQGPLYEQYF
TGTGCCAGCAGCGTGAGTCAGGGACCTCTCTACGAGCAGTACTTC
>NA|TRBJ1-5|NA|TRBV27
CASRLPWEGDQPQHF
TGTGCCAGCAGGCTTCCTTGGGAGGGGGATCAGCCCCAGCATTTT
>TRBD2|TRBJ2-7|many|TRBV6-2/TRBV6-3
CASSFILAANSYEQYF
TGTGCCAGCAGTTTCATCCTAGCGGCAAACTCCTACGAGCAGTACTTC
>TRBD1|TRBJ2-5|many|TRBV20-1
CSAPEGAVQETQYF
TGCAGTGCACCCGAGGGGGCGGTTCAAGAGACCCAGTACTTC
>NA|TRBJ2-4|NA|TRBV10-3
CAISDTLAKNIQYF
TGTGCCATCAGTGACACCTTAGCCAAAAACATTCAGTACTTC
>NA|TRBJ1-3|few|TRBV30
CAWSPGVGNTIYF
TGTGCCTGGAGCCCCGGGGTTGGAAACACCATATATTTT
>NA|TRBJ2-7|few|TRBV15
CATGPGVGHYEQYF
TGTGCCACCGGTCCAGGGGTGGGCCACTACGAGCAGTACTTC
>NA|TRBJ2-7|many|TRBV3-1
CASSRVRANWYEQYF
TGTGCCAGCAGCCGCGTCAGGGCAAATTGGTACGAGCAGTACTTC
>NA|TRBJ2-2|few|TRBV29-1
CSVEGYNTGKLFF
TGCAGCGTTGAAGGCTACAACACCGGGAAGCTGTTTTTT
>TRBD2|TRBJ2-1|NA|TRBV7-3
CASSPTTTSGSSYNEQFF
TGTGCCAGCTCACCTACGACGACTAGCGGGAGCTCCTACAATGAGCAGTTCTTC
>NA|TRBJ2-2|NA|TRBV6-1
CASSMTRSGELFF
TGTGCCAGCAGTATGACTAGATCCGGGGAGCTGTTTTTT
>NA|TRBJ2-1|few|TRBV4-1
CASSRGPGGSYNEQFF
TGCGCCAGCAGCCGGGGCCCGGGCGGATCCTACAATGAGCAGTTCTTC
>NA|TRBJ2-7|NA|TRBV20-1
CSVGLAASYGQYF
TGCAGTGTAGGGCTAGCCGCCTCCTACGGGCAGTACTTC
>NA|TRBJ2-3|many|TRBV18
CASSPLRPGLTDTQYF
TGTGCCAGCTCACCACTTCGACCGGGGCTCACAGATACGCAGTATTTT
>NA|TRBJ1-2|many|TRBV28
CASSIRHNYGYTF
TGTGCCAGCAGTATTCGACATAACTATGGCTACACCTTC
>TRBD1|TRBJ2-1|many|TRBV5-1
CASSLGGTGGNEQFF
TGTGCCAGCAGCTTGGGCGGGACAGGCGGGAATGAGCAGTTCTTC
>NA|TRBJ2-3|NA|TRBV15
CATSRGFPGQAFTDTQYF
TGTGCCACCAGCAGAGGATTCCCGGGACAAGCTTTCACAGATACGCAGTATTTT
>NA|TRBJ2-2|few|TRBV7-3
CASSLALSGPGELFF
TGTGCCAGCAGCTTGGCCCTCTCTGGACCCGGGGAGCTGTTTTTT
>TRBD2|TRBJ2-5|many|TRBV7-2
CASSLTGSGSETQYF
TGTGCCAGCAGCTTAACCGGGAGCGGGAGTGAGACCCAGTACTTC
>NA|TRBJ2-3|many|TRBV5-1
CASLQGGGTDTQYF
TGCGCCAGCCTACAAGGGGGTGGCACAGATACGCAGTATTTT
>NA|TRBJ2-3|many|TRBV4-2
CASSQEGTRSTDTQYF
TGTGCCAGCAGCCAAGAAGGGACGCGGAGCACAGATACGCAGTATTTT
>NA|TRBJ1-1|NA|TRBV10-2
CASSDTVSGGTEAFF
TGCGCCAGCAGTGATACAGTGAGTGGAGGCACTGAAGCTTTCTTT
>NA|TRBJ2-3|many|TRBV24-1
CATSGGLGTDTQYF
TGTGCCACCAGTGGCGGACTTGGCACAGATACGCAGTATTTT
>TRBD2|TRBJ2-2|many|TRBV6-1
CASSSSLSGRDTGELFF
TGTGCCAGCAGTTCGAGCTTGAGCGGGAGAGATACCGGGGAGCTGTTTTTT
>NA|TRBJ2-7|many|TRBV29-1
CSVLGLEEQYF
TGCAGCGTGCTGGGTTTAGAGGAGCAGTACTTC
>NA|TRBJ2-3|many|TRBV2
CASIEQTSTDTQYF
TGTGCCAGCATCGAGCAGACAAGCACAGATACGCAGTATTTT
>TRBD2|TRBJ2-1|many|TRBV7-3
CASSLSGSGSPNEQFF
TGTGCCAGCAGCTTAAGTGGTAGCGGGAGTCCGAATGAGCAGTTCTTC
>NA|TRBJ1-1|few|TRBV28
CASGTLQVVATEAFF
TGTGCCAGCGGGACTCTACAGGTGGTGGCCACTGAAGCTTTCTTT
>TRBD1|TRBJ1-2|many|TRBV5-1
CASSLTGGHYGYTF
TGCGCCAGCAGCCTTACAGGGGGCCACTATGGCTACACCTTC
>NA|TRBJ2-3|many|TRBV7-2
CASSLVPRGGADTQYF
TGTGCCAGCAGCTTAGTTCCGAGGGGGGGGGCAGATACGCAGTATTTT
>NA|TRBJ1-1|few|TRBV10-3
CAIRPQVLGNTEAFF
TGTGCCATCAGACCACAGGTTTTGGGGAACACTGAAGCTTTCTTT
>NA|TRBJ2-7|few|TRBV15
CATSRDPGTYEQYF
TGTGCCACCAGCAGAGACCCCGGGACCTACGAGCAGTACTTC
>TRBD2|TRBJ2-5|NA|TRBV20-1
CSARDWGEGQYQETQYF
TGCAGTGCTAGAGATTGGGGGGAGGGGCAGTACCAAGAGACCCAGTACTTC
>NA|TRBJ2-4|NA|TRBV6-2/TRBV6-3
CASSPRDVKNIQYF
TGTGCCAGCAGTCCCAGGGACGTCAAAAACATTCAGTACTTC
>TRBD2|TRBJ2-2|many|TRBV20-1
CSARDGRGRRTGELFF
TGCAGTGCTAGAGATGGGCGCGGGAGGAGAACCGGGGAGCTGTTTTTT
>NA|TRBJ1-1|many|TRBV18
CASSSTGQNTEAFF
TGTGCCAGCTCAAGCACAGGGCAAAACACTGAAGCTTTCTTT
>NA|TRBJ1-6|many|TRBV7-6
CASSLDGTADSPLHF
TGTGCCAGCAGCTTAGACGGAACCGCGGATTCACCCCTCCACTTT
>TRBD1|TRBJ2-2|many|TRBV5-1
CASSQGGQGNGGELFF
TGCGCCAGCAGCCAAGGGGGACAGGGGAATGGCGGGGAGCTGTTTTTT
>TRBD2|TRBJ2-3|once|TRBV2
CASSGIAGDTDTQYF
TGTGCCAGCAGTGGAATAGCGGGAGACACAGATACGCAGTATTTT
>NA|TRBJ2-1|many|TRBV18
CASSQIQTYNEQFF
TGTGCCAGCTCACAGATTCAGACCTACAATGAGCAGTTCTTC
>TRBD1|TRBJ2-7|NA|TRBV27
CASSSRQGSLAYEQYF
TGTGCCAGCAGTTCACGACAGGGTTCGTTAGCCTACGAGCAGTACTTC
>NA|TRBJ2-3|many|TRBV11-2
CASSPGRNTDTQYF
TGTGCCAGCAGCCCGGGCCGGAACACAGATACGCAGTATTTT
>NA|TRBJ2-7|many|TRBV28
CASSLRPGQVYEQYF
TGTGCCAGCAGTTTACGGCCGGGACAAGTTTACGAGCAGTACTTC
>NA|TRBJ1-3|many|TRBV12-3/TRBV12-4
CASNLDGGNTIYF
TGTGCCAGCAATTTAGACGGTGGAAACACCATATATTTT
>NA|TRBJ1-1|NA|TRBV27
CASSLYLVGTEAFF
TGTGCCAGCAGTCTATATTTAGTAGGGACTGAAGCTTTCTTT
>NA|TRBJ2-7|many|TRBV11-2
CASSLDPRELIYEQYF
TGTGCCAGCAGCTTAGATCCCAGGGAGCTCATCTACGAGCAGTACTTC
>NA|TRBJ2-1|few|TRBV24-1
CATSDPGSRYNEQFF
TGTGCCACCAGTGATCCGGGATCTAGATACAATGAGCAGTTCTTC
>NA|TRBJ2-7|many|TRBV7-2
CASSRKALRYEQYF
TGTGCCAGCAGTCGAAAAGCATTACGATACGAGCAGTACTTC
>TRBD1|TRBJ2-1|many|TRBV3-1
CASSQETGFPFNEQFF
TGTGCCAGCAGCCAAGAGACAGGGTTCCCTTTCAATGAGCAGTTCTTC
>TRBD1|TRBJ2-7|many|TRBV7-9
CASSLVPGQGLTYEQYF
TGTGCCAGCAGCTTAGTCCCCGGACAGGGGCTAACCTACGAGCAGTACTTC